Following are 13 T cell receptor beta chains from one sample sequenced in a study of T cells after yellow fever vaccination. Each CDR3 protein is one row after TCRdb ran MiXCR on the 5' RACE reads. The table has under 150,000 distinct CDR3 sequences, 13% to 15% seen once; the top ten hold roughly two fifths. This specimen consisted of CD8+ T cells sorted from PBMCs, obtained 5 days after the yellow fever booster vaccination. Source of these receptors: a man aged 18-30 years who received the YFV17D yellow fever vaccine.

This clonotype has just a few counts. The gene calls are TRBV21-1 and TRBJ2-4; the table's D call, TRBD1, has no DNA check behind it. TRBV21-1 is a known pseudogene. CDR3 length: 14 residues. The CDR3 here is CATRSGEGKNIQYF. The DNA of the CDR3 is TGTGCCACCCGATCGGGGGAAGGCAAAAACATTCAGTACTTC.

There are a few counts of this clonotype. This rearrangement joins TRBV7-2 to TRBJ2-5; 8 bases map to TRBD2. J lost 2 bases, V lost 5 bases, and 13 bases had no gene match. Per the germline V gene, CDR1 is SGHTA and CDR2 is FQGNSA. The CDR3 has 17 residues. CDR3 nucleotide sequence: TGTGCCAGCAGCCCGATAGTCCTGGGACTAGTGCAAGAGACCCAGTACTTC. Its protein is CASSPIVLGLVQETQYF.

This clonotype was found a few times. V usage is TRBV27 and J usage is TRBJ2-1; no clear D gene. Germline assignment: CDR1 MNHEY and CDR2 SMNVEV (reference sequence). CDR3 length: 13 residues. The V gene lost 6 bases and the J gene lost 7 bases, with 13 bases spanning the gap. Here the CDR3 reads CASRPTMGNEQFF. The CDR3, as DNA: TGTGCCAGCAGACCTACTATGGGAAATGAGCAGTTCTTC.

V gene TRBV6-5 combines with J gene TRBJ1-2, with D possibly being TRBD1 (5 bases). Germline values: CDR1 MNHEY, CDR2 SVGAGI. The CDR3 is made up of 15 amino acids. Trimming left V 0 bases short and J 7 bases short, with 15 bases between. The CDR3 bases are TGTGCCAGCAGTTACTCCGGGACTGCGGCTGGTGGCTACACCTTC. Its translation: CASSYSGTAAGGYTF.

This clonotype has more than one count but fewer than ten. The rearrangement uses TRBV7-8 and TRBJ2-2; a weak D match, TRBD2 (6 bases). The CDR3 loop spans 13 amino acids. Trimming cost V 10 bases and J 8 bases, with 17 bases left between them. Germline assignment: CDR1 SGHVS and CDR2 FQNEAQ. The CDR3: CATFAGPLGELFF. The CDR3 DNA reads TGTGCCACATTCGCGGGGCCATTGGGGGAGCTGTTTTTT.

This CDR3 reads CASSYMVGYNTEAFF. The CDR3 bases are TGTGCCAGCAGTTACATGGTCGGGTACAACACTGAAGCTTTCTTT. This chain joins TRBV6-2 or TRBV6-3 and TRBJ1-1; D ambiguous. Germline assignment: CDR1 MNHEY and CDR2 SVGEGT. V was trimmed by 2 bases and J by 2 bases, leaving 12 bases between them. The CDR3 length is 15 residues.

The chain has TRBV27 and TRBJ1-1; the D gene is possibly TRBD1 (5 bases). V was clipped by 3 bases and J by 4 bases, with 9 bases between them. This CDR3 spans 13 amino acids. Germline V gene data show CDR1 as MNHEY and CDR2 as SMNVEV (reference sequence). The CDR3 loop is CASSFIGGTEAFF. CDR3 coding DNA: TGTGCCAGCAGTTTCATCGGGGGCACTGAAGCTTTCTTT.

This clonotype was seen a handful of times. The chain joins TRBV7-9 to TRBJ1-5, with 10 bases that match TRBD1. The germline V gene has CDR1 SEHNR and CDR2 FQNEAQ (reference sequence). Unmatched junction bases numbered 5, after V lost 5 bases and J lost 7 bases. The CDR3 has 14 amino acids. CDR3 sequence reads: CASSNPGQGQPQHF. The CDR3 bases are TGTGCCAGCAGCAACCCGGGACAGGGGCAGCCCCAGCATTTT.

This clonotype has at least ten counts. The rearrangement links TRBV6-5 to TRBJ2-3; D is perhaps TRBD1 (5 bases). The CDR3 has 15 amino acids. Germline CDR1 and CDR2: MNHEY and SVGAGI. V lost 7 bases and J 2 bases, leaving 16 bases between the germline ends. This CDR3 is CASTTGSANTDTQYF. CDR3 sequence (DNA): TGTGCCAGCACCACAGGTTCGGCAAACACAGATACGCAGTATTTT.

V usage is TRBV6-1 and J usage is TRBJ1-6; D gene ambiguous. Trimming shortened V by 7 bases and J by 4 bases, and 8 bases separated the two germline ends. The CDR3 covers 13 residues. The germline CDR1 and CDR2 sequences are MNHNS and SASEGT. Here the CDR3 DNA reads TGTGCCAGCACTCGAACATATAATTCACCCCTCCACTTT. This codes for CASTRTYNSPLHF.

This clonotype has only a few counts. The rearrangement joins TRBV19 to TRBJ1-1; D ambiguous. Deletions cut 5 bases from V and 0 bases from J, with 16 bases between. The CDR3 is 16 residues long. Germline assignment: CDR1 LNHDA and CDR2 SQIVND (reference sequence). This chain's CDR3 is CASSLGQDFMNTEAFF. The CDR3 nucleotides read TGTGCCAGTAGTTTGGGCCAAGACTTCATGAACACTGAAGCTTTCTTT.

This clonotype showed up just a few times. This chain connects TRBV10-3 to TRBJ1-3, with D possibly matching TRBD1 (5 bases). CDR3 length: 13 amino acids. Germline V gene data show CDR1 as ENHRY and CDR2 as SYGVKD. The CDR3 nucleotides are TGTGCTAGCAGGGACGGCTCTGGAAACACCATATATTTT. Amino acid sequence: CASRDGSGNTIYF.

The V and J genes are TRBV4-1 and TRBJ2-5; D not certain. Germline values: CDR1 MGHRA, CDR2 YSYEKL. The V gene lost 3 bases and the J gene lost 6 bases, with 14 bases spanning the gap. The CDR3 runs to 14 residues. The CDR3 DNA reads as TGCGCCAGCAGCCACCAGACTTTTAGCCAGACCCAGTACTTC. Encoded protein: CASSHQTFSQTQYF.